One and the same sample provided the 9 T cell receptor beta chains below, sequenced in a study of glioma-infiltrating T cells. Amplification of TCR alpha and beta CDR3 regions from RNA used iRepertoire nested multiplex PCR. From the multiplex PCR reads, TCRdb called clonotypes with MiXCR, one entry per CDR3 protein. Altogether 300,000 to 450,000 distinct CDR3 sequences are present, 41% being singletons, with the ten largest covering 12%. The sequenced sample consisted of glioma tissue, nonneoplastic brain tissue, or PBMCs (not recorded which). Every receptor here comes from a human donor with low-grade glioma or glioblastoma, undergoing nonglioma brain surgery, or in good health (not recorded which).

This clonotype was counted at least ten times. The chain carries TRBV15 and TRBJ1-5; D gene unclear. Germline CDR1 LNHNV, CDR2 YYDKDF (reference sequence). The CDR3 contains 12 residues. V was shortened by 1 base and J by 3 bases, with 1 base between the two germline ends. CDR3 protein: CATSRANQPQHF. The CDR3 DNA reads as TGTGCCACCAGCAGAGCCAATCAGCCCCAGCATTTT.

This clonotype was observed a few times. The chain has TRBV4-3 and TRBJ2-1, with TRBD2 matching 9 bases. Germline CDR1 and CDR2: LGHNA and YSLEER. The CDR3 extends over 16 amino acids. The trim removed 3 bases at V and 3 bases at J, leaving 6 bases unmatched. Written as DNA, the CDR3 is TGCGCCAGCAGCCAGGCCGGGACTAGCCGCTACAATGAGCAGTTCTTC. Its translation: CASSQAGTSRYNEQFF.

This clonotype was detected many times. The V gene is TRBV6-1, the J gene TRBJ2-5, with 11 bases identical to TRBD1. The CDR3 totals 15 residues. The junction had 8 bases not matched to a gene; V was cut back by 7 bases and J by 4 bases. Germline CDR1 is MNHNS and CDR2 is SASEGT. The CDR3 spells CASTWTGGALETQYF. CDR3 DNA: TGTGCCAGCACCTGGACAGGGGGCGCGTTAGAGACCCAGTACTTC.

This clonotype came up a few times. The chain carries TRBV7-2 and TRBJ2-1; 10 bases are shared with TRBD2. CDR3 length: 16 residues. Trimming removed 0 bases from V and 8 bases from J; junction bases left unmatched: 7. CDR1 and CDR2 from the germline V gene are SGHTA and FQGNSA. CDR3 loop: CASSLALSGRGDEQFF. The CDR3 DNA sequence: TGTGCCAGCAGCTTAGCGTTAAGCGGGAGGGGTGATGAGCAGTTCTTC. The whole variable domain, filled in from reference TRBV7-2 and TRBJ2-1, reads GAGVSQSPSNKVTEKGKDVELRCDPISGHTALYWYRQSLGQGLEFLIYFQGNSAPDKSGLPSDRFSAERTGGSVSTLTIQRTQQEDSAVYLCASSLALSGRGDEQFFGPGTRLTVL.

This clonotype came up a few times. The chain recombines TRBV5-4 with TRBJ2-1; 11 nucleotides align to TRBD2. V gave up 4 bases and J gave up 2 bases; unmatched junction bases: 11. The CDR3 extends over 18 amino acids. Germline assignment: CDR1 SGHNT and CDR2 YYREEE (reference sequence). The DNA of the CDR3 is TGTGCCAGCAGCCGACCGGGACTAGCGGACAATCCCTACAATGAGCAGTTCTTC. Translated: CASSRPGLADNPYNEQFF.

The V gene is TRBV5-4, the J gene TRBJ1-1, with D perhaps TRBD1 (5 bases). Germline CDR1 is SGHNT and CDR2 is YYREEE (reference sequence). The CDR3 consists of 14 residues. Trimming stripped 0 bases from V and 7 bases from J, with 13 bases between. The CDR3 spells CASSLAGRGIEAFF. The CDR3 nucleotides read TGTGCCAGCAGCTTGGCCGGGAGGGGAATTGAAGCTTTCTTT.

This clonotype was seen a single time. CDR3 nucleotide sequence: TGTGCCAGCAGTTACTCGGGACAGGGCTCCTACGAGCAGTTCTTC. Protein product: CASSYSGQGSYEQFF. The chain employs TRBV6-5 and TRBJ2-1; TRBD1 matches at 9 bases. Germline V gene sequence: CDR1 MNHEY, CDR2 SVGAGI. The CDR3 consists of 15 residues. J gave up 10 bases and V 0 bases, and 7 bases lay outside the gene matches.

This clonotype was detected a few times. V and J are TRBV19 and TRBJ2-5, with 12 nucleotides matching TRBD2. CDR1 and CDR2 (germline): LNHDA, SQIVND (reference sequence). V gave up 5 bases and J gave up 5 bases; unmatched junction bases: 9. This CDR3 is built from 16 residues. The CDR3, as DNA: TGTGCCAGTAGTCCGATTCGACTAGCGGGAGTGGAGACCCAGTACTTC. It is translated as CASSPIRLAGVETQYF.

This clonotype was recorded at least ten times. This chain connects TRBV28 to TRBJ2-1; D unclear. Trimming removed 6 bases at V and 2 bases at J, with 11 bases between. The CDR3 extends over 14 amino acids. CDR1 MDHEN and CDR2 SYDVKM come from the germline V gene. CDR3 in DNA: TGTGCCAGCAGCCGGCGGTTTACCTACAATGAGCAGTTCTTC. It codes for CASSRRFTYNEQFF.